The 30 T cell receptor beta chains below all came from one sample that was sequenced in a study of T cell responses to AZD1222 COVID-19 vaccine. Data came from immunoSEQ multiplex PCR; TCRdb stores just in-frame clones and leaves some out. The sample yields 100,000 to 150,000 clones, approximately 90% seen once. The sequencing here drew on peripheral blood, taken on day 0 of MenACWY control vaccination. Receptor source: an adult in good health.

The V and J genes are TRBV7-9 and TRBJ2-1; 11 bases agree with TRBD2. The germline V gene encodes CDR1 SEHNR and CDR2 FQNEAQ (reference sequence). V lost 7 bases, J lost 1 base, and 3 bases stayed unmatched. This CDR3 has 15 residues. Here the CDR3 reads CASIIAGGSYNEQFF. The CDR3 region has the DNA TGTGCCAGCATCATAGCGGGAGGGTCCTACAATGAGCAGTTCTTC. Complete variable domain (other parts from reference TRBV7-9 and TRBJ2-1): DTGVSQNPRHKITKRGQNVTFRCDPISEHNRLYWYRQTLGQGPEFLTYFQNEAQLEKSRLLSDRFSAERPKGSFSTLEIQRTEQGDSAMYLCASIIAGGSYNEQFFGPGTRLTVL.

The table lists this clone with a few counts. This sequence joins TRBV28 and TRBJ1-6, with D possibly TRBD1 on 5 matching bases. CDR3 length equals 14 residues. Germline V gene lookup returns CDR1 MDHEN and CDR2 SYDVKM. Trimming pared 2 bases from V and 8 bases from J, leaving 10 bases between. This CDR3 is CASSLGHIYSPLHF. CDR3 in DNA: TGTGCCAGCAGTTTAGGACATATTTATTCACCCCTCCACTTT.

The V call is TRBV6-5, the J call TRBJ2-2; 8 positions agree with TRBD1. The V gene's germline CDR1 is MNHEY and CDR2 SVGAGI. V lost 6 bases and J lost 6; bases outside the gene matches: 6. The CDR3 loop spans 14 amino acids. The CDR3: CASSRTGKAGELFF. DNA for the CDR3: TGTGCCAGCAGCCGGACAGGGAAGGCCGGGGAGCTGTTTTTT.

The chain employs TRBV6-2 or TRBV6-3 and TRBJ1-1; tentatively, D is TRBD1 (5 bases). V dropped 6 bases and J dropped 0 bases, with 8 bases sitting between them. Per the germline V gene, CDR1 is MNHEY and CDR2 is SVGEGT. The CDR3 has 13 residues. The CDR3 DNA reads as TGTGCCAGCAGCGGACACCTGAACACTGAAGCTTTCTTT. Translation gives CASSGHLNTEAFF.

In its sample, this clone was seen once. In DNA, the CDR3 is TGTGCCAGCAGTGGGGGGACGGCTTACTCTGGAAACACCATATATTTT. Translated: CASSGGTAYSGNTIYF. The gene calls are TRBV6-1 and TRBJ1-3; D may be TRBD1 (5 bases). Germline V gene data show CDR1 as MNHNS and CDR2 as SASEGT. The CDR3 contains 16 residues. V was trimmed by 4 bases and J by 0 bases, leaving 13 bases between them.

The CDR3 nucleotides are TGTGCCAGCTCACCAGGGTCCACCAATGAGCAGTTCTTC. It codes for CASSPGSTNEQFF. The gene calls are TRBV18 and TRBJ2-1; D is uncertain. The germline gives CDR1 KGHSH, CDR2 LQKENI. V dropped 2 bases and J dropped 6 bases, with 8 bases sitting between them. The CDR3 has 13 amino acids.

The rearrangement joins TRBV19 to TRBJ2-2, with D perhaps matching TRBD2 (5 bases). Germline CDR1 LNHDA, CDR2 SQIVND (reference sequence). The ends were cut back, 4 bases at V and 5 bases at J, with 17 bases in the middle. The CDR3 consists of 16 residues. CDR3 DNA sequence: TGTGCCAGTAGTACCCCCGGGCTAGCATATACCGGGGAGCTGTTTTTT. It yields the protein CASSTPGLAYTGELFF.

J is TRBJ2-2 and V is TRBV5-1; TRBD2 agrees at 15 bases. The CDR3 loop spans 16 amino acids. The V segment lost 4 bases and the J segment 6 bases; nucleotides outside the gene matches: 4. Germline-derived CDR1 and CDR2 are SGHRS and YFSETQ. As DNA, the CDR3 is TGCGCCAGCAGCCAGGGACTAGCGGGAGGATCCGGGGAGCTGTTTTTT. This codes for CASSQGLAGGSGELFF.

This chain uses TRBV19 with TRBJ1-1; D is possibly TRBD1 (5 bases). The CDR3 is 13 amino acids. With 3 bases removed from V and 4 bases from J, the gap between germline ends came to 9 bases. CDR1 and CDR2 from the germline V gene are LNHDA and SQIVND (reference sequence). In DNA form, the CDR3 reads TGTGCCAGTAGTATGGGGCGCGGCACTGAAGCTTTCTTT. The encoded protein is CASSMGRGTEAFF.

This chain uses TRBV19 with TRBJ1-1; D is undetermined. Germline-derived CDR1 and CDR2 are LNHDA and SQIVND (reference sequence). Trimming shortened V by 3 bases and J by 4 bases, and 9 bases separated the two germline ends. The CDR3 is 13 residues long. The CDR3 sequence is CASSIWAGTEAFF. CDR3 nucleotide sequence: TGTGCCAGTAGTATCTGGGCGGGCACTGAAGCTTTCTTT. Drawing the rest from reference TRBV19 and TRBJ1-1, the complete variable domain is DGGITQSPKYLFRKEGQNVTLSCEQNLNHDAMYWYRQDPGQGLRLIYYSQIVNDFQKGDIAEGYSVSREKKESFPLTVTSAQKNPTAFYLCASSIWAGTEAFFGQGTRLTVV.

This chain connects TRBV11-3 to TRBJ2-2; 7 positions agree with TRBD1. Germline loops: CDR1 SGHNT, CDR2 YENEEA. V shed 6 bases, J shed 6 bases, and the junction held 7 bases outside the gene matches. This CDR3 is built from 14 residues. The CDR3 sequence is CASSLRTGAGELFF. The CDR3 DNA reads as TGTGCCAGCAGTCTAAGGACAGGTGCCGGGGAGCTGTTTTTT. Using reference TRBV11-3 and TRBJ2-2 for the parts outside the CDR3, the full variable domain is EAGVVQSPRYKIIEKKQPVAFWCNPISGHNTLYWYLQNLGQGPELLIRYENEEAVDDSQLPKDRFSAERLKGVDSTLKIQPAELGDSAVYLCASSLRTGAGELFFGEGSRLTVL.

The chain recombines TRBV25-1 with TRBJ1-5, with 7 bases that match TRBD1. Germline CDR1 reads MGHDK; CDR2 reads SYGVNS. After removal of 6 bases from V and 9 bases from J, the junction contained 11 bases not matched to a gene. CDR3 length: 14 amino acids. Written as DNA, the CDR3 is TGTGCCAGCAGCGCGACAGGGAGCTTTTGGCCCCAGCATTTT. The encoded protein is CASSATGSFWPQHF.

The sample holds a few counts of this clone. The rearrangement links TRBV6-1 to TRBJ1-4; no clear D gene. Germline-derived CDR1 and CDR2 are MNHNS and SASEGT. CDR3 length equals 16 residues. Trimming removed 4 bases at V and 0 bases at J, with 12 bases between. Here the CDR3 DNA reads TGTGCCAGCAGTGCCCGGAATACTGCAACTAATGAAAAACTGTTTTTT. As protein: CASSARNTATNEKLFF.

The chain joins TRBV9 to TRBJ2-1, with unresolved D. V lost 0 bases and J 3 bases, leaving 10 bases between the germline ends. Germline CDR1 SGDLS, CDR2 YYNGEE. This CDR3 is 15 amino acids long. Here the CDR3 reads CASSVAAHYYNEQFF. CDR3 sequence (DNA): TGTGCCAGCAGCGTAGCAGCGCATTACTACAATGAGCAGTTCTTC.

The gene calls are TRBV7-6 and TRBJ2-2; 9 nucleotides align to TRBD2. Trimming at V came to 3 bases and at J to 6 bases, leaving 11 bases not matched to a gene. CDR1 and CDR2 from the germline V gene are SGHVS and FNYEAQ. This CDR3 is built from 17 residues. The CDR3 region has the DNA TGTGCCAGCAGCTTTTTTGGGGGACTAGCCTGGCCCGGGGAGCTGTTTTTT. It specifies CASSFFGGLAWPGELFF. The variable domain in full, completed from reference TRBV7-6 and TRBJ2-2, reads GAGVSQSPRYKVTKRGQDVALRCDPISGHVSLYWYRQALGQGPEFLTYFNYEAQQDKSGLPNDRFSAERPEGSISTLTIQRTEQRDSAMYRCASSFFGGLAWPGELFFGEGSRLTVL.

The chain employs TRBV18 and TRBJ2-6; no definite D call. Germline V lookup: CDR1 KGHSH, CDR2 LQKENI. The CDR3 extends over 16 amino acids. Trimming shortened V by 1 base and J by 2 bases, and 9 bases separated the two germline ends. The CDR3 protein is CASSPQYGTGANVLTF. The CDR3 DNA follows: TGTGCCAGCTCACCACAGTATGGGACTGGGGCCAACGTCCTGACTTTC.

The rearrangement joins TRBV20-1 to TRBJ1-1; D gene uncertain. The V end was cut by 3 bases, the J end by 1 base, with 12 bases between. CDR3 size: 14 residues. In germline, CDR1 is DFQATT, CDR2 SNEGSKA (reference sequence). The DNA for the CDR3 is TGCAGTGCTAGTAGACAAATGAAGAACACTGAAGCTTTCTTT. Translation: CSASRQMKNTEAFF.

The gene calls are TRBV6-5 and TRBJ1-1; unclear D gene. Trimming left V 0 bases short and J 1 base short, with 6 bases between. There are 14 residues in the CDR3. Germline assignment: CDR1 MNHEY and CDR2 SVGAGI. The CDR3 region has the DNA TGTGCCAGCAGTTACTCGACGCCGAACACTGAAGCTTTCTTT. Translating gives CASSYSTPNTEAFF.

The chain links TRBV3-1 (or the pseudogene TRBV3-2) to TRBJ1-2; tentatively, D is TRBD1 (5 bases). The ends were cut back, 2 bases at V and 11 bases at J, with 18 bases in the middle. Per germline, CDR1 LGHDT and CDR2 YNNKEL (reference sequence). The CDR3 consists of 14 residues. CDR3 sequence: CASSQKQGRGTYTF. In DNA form, the CDR3 reads TGTGCCAGCAGCCAAAAGCAGGGCAGAGGGACTTACACCTTC.

The V gene is TRBV2, the J gene TRBJ1-6; 9 bases line up with TRBD1. J lost 14 bases, V lost 6 bases, and 2 bases had no gene match. Germline CDR1 reads SNHLY; CDR2 reads FYNNEI. The CDR3 sequence is 11 residues long. This CDR3 is CASRRQGALHF. CDR3 DNA: TGTGCCAGCAGGCGACAGGGGGCCCTCCACTTT.

The chain carries TRBV9 and TRBJ1-3; no definite D call. The V gene's germline CDR1 is SGDLS and CDR2 YYNGEE. The length of the CDR3 is 14 residues. Trimming cost V 0 bases and J 0 bases, with 4 bases left between them. CDR3 nucleotide sequence: TGTGCCAGCAGCGTAGCGACCTCTGGAAACACCATATATTTT. Translation: CASSVATSGNTIYF. The full variable domain, in which reference TRBV9 and TRBJ1-3 provide the parts outside the CDR3, is DSGVTQTPKHLITATGQRVTLRCSPRSGDLSVYWYQQSLDQGLQFLIQYYNGEERAKGNILERFSAQQFPDLHSELNLSSLELGDSALYFCASSVATSGNTIYFGEGSWLTVV.

The V and J genes are TRBV5-4 and TRBJ1-1; D may be TRBD1 (5 bases). The CDR3 covers 17 residues. Between the trimmed V and J ends, which lost 3 bases and 3 bases, there was a span of 21 bases. Per the germline V gene, CDR1 is SGHNT and CDR2 is YYREEE (reference sequence). Here the CDR3 reads CASSSEGSHNWDTEAFF. CDR3 DNA sequence: TGTGCCAGCAGCTCTGAGGGGTCTCATAATTGGGACACTGAAGCTTTCTTT.

The CDR3 reads CASSLYGRADEQYF. DNA for the CDR3: TGTGCCAGCAGTTTGTACGGGAGGGCCGACGAGCAGTACTTC. V is TRBV27 and J is TRBJ2-7, with 8 bases identical to TRBD2. The CDR3 loop spans 14 amino acids. After removal of 3 bases from V and 5 bases from J, the junction contained 6 bases not matched to a gene. Germline V gene data show CDR1 as MNHEY and CDR2 as SMNVEV (reference sequence).

The chain uses TRBV5-4 and TRBJ2-2; weak D call: TRBD1 (5 bases). This CDR3 has 17 amino acids. The ends were cut back, 0 bases at V and 1 base at J, with 13 bases in the middle. The V gene's germline CDR1 is SGHNT and CDR2 YYREEE (reference sequence). In DNA, the CDR3 is TGTGCCAGCAGCTTGGCCAGAAGGGGCCTGAACACCGGGGAGCTGTTTTTT. The encoded protein is CASSLARRGLNTGELFF.

The chain combines TRBV6-5 with TRBJ2-1; D call uncertain. Trimming removed 6 bases from V and 5 bases from J, with 8 bases in between. CDR1 and CDR2 (germline): MNHEY, SVGAGI. This CDR3 comprises 12 residues. Here the CDR3 DNA reads TGTGCCAGCAGCCCCAGAAACAATGAGCAGTTCTTC. This encodes CASSPRNNEQFF.

This CDR3 is CASSLAGGGSYEQYF. In nucleotides, the CDR3 is TGTGCCAGCAGCTTGGCCGGGGGGGGCTCCTACGAGCAGTACTTC. The genes are TRBV5-4 and TRBJ2-7; 8 positions agree with TRBD2. J gave up 0 bases and V 0 bases, and 2 bases lay outside the gene matches. Germline loops: CDR1 SGHNT, CDR2 YYREEE (reference sequence). The CDR3 is 15 residues long.

The chain uses TRBV11-3 and TRBJ2-1; D ambiguous. Trimming shortened V by 4 bases and J by 0 bases, and 16 bases separated the two germline ends. Germline V gene data show CDR1 as SGHNT and CDR2 as YENEEA. The CDR3 has 17 residues. CDR3 sequence: CASSSASRSDSYNEQFF. DNA for the CDR3: TGTGCCAGCAGCTCCGCGTCGCGGTCAGACTCCTACAATGAGCAGTTCTTC.

In this sample, this clone turned up once. This sample also contains other DNA sequences that code for the same CDR3. CDR3 DNA: TGTGCCAGCAGCCGGAGCACAGATACGCAGTATTTT. This encodes CASSRSTDTQYF. The chain carries TRBV12-3 or TRBV12-4 and TRBJ2-3; no definite D call. Trimming left V 6 bases short and J 0 bases short, with 4 bases between. The CDR3 consists of 12 residues.

CDR3 sequence reads: CASSPTSGSHETQYF. For the CDR3, the DNA is TGCGCCAGCAGCCCGACCAGCGGGAGTCACGAGACCCAGTACTTC. The chain joins TRBV4-1 to TRBJ2-5; 8 nucleotides match TRBD2. Germline assignment: CDR1 MGHRA and CDR2 YSYEKL. There are 15 residues in the CDR3. J lost 5 bases, V lost 4 bases, and 9 bases had no gene match.

V usage is TRBV10-3 and J usage is TRBJ1-2; D not resolved. Germline loops: CDR1 ENHRY, CDR2 SYGVKD. Between the trimmed V and J ends, which lost 5 bases and 7 bases, there was a span of 17 bases. This CDR3 region has 14 residues. The CDR3 DNA reads as TGTGCCATCAGTTGGGCGGCCCATGATAGTGGCTACACCTTC. Its protein is CAISWAAHDSGYTF.